The T cell receptor (beta chain) described here comes from a study of cytomegalovirus exposure and HLA in healthy donors. CDR1 SQVTM and CDR2 ANQGSEA come from the germline V gene. There are 12 residues in the CDR3. Amplification used 60 Vbeta primers and 13 Jbeta primers. Repertoires were generated with immunoSEQ multiplex PCR, while TCRdb's copy carries only in-frame clones and drops some. The table records roughly 110,000 clones, under 85% of them present only once. The sample was PBMCs. The source of this sequence is a male donor in good health and CMV-seronegative. The genes are TRBV29-1 and TRBJ2-5; D might be TRBD1 (6 bases). The end of the DNA is better explained by TRBJ2-7, so the J call may be wrong. CDR3: CSVWDNSYEQYF. The CDR3 DNA reads TGCAGCGTTTGGGACAACTCCTACGAGCAGTACTTC.